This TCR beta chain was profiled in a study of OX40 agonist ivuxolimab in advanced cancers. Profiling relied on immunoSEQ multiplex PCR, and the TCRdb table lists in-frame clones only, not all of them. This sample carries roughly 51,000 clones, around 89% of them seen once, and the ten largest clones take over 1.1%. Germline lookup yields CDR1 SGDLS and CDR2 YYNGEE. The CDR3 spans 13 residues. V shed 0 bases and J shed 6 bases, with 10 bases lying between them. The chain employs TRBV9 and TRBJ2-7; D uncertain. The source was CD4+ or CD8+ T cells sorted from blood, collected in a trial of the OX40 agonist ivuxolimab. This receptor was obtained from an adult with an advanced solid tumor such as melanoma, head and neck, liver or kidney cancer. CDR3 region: CASSVVSGAEQYF. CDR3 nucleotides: TGTGCCAGCAGCGTAGTGTCGGGTGCCGAGCAGTACTTC.